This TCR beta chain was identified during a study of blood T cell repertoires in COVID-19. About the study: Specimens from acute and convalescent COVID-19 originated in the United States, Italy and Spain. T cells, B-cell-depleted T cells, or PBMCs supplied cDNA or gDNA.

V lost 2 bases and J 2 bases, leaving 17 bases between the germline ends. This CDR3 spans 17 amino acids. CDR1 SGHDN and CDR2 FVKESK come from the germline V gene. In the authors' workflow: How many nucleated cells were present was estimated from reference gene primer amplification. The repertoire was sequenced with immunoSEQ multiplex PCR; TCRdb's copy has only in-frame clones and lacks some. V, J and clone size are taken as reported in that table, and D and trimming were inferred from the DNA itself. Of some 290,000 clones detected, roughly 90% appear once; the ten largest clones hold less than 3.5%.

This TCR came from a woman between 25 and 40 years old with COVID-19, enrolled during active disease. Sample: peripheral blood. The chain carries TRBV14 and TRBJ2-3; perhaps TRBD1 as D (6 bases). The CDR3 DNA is TGTGCCAGCAGCCAAAAAGTCAGACAGGTCTCCACAGATACGCAGTATTTT. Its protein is CASSQKVRQVSTDTQYF.